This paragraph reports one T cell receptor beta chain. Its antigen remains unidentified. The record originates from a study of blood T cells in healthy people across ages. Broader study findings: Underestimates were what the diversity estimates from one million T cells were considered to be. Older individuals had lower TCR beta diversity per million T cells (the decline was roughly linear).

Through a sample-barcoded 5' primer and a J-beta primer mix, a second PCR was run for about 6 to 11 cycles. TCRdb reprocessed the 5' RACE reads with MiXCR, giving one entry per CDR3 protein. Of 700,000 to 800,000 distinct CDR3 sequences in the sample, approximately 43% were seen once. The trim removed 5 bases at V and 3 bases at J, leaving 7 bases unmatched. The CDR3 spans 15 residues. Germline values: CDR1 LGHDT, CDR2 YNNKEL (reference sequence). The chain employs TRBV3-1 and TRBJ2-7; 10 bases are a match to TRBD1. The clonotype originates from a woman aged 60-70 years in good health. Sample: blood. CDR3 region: CASSLPGQGNYEQYF. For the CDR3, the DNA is TGTGCCAGCAGCTTGCCGGGACAGGGGAACTACGAGCAGTACTTC.